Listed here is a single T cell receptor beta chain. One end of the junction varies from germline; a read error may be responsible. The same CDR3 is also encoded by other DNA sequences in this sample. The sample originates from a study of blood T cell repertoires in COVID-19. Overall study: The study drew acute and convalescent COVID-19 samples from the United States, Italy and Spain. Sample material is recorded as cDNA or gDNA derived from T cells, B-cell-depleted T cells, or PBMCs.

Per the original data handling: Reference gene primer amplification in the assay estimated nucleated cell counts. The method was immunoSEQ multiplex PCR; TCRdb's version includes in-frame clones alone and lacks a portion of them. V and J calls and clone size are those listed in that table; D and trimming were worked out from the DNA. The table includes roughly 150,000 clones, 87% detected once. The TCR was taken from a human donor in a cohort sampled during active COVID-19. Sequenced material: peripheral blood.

CDR3 region: CASSLGLAASYNEQFF. The CDR3 bases are TGCGCCAGCAGTTTGGGGCTAGCGGCCTCCTACAATGAGCAGTTCTTC. The rearrangement links TRBV5-1 to TRBJ2-1, with 7 bases identical to TRBD2. Germline-derived CDR1 and CDR2 are SGHRS and YFSETQ. The CDR3 covers 16 residues.